A single sample gave rise to the 3 T cell receptor beta chains below, sequenced in a study of technical replicates of blood from a few donors. This table comes from immunoSEQ multiplex PCR, and its TCRdb copy is limited to in-frame clones, with some not included. This table holds about 12,000 clones, roughly 95% found once. Sequences were obtained from PBMCs. These receptors originate from a human donor in good health.

The chain is built from TRBV5-6 and TRBJ2-1; 7 bases fit TRBD2. CDR1 is SGHDT and CDR2 is YYEEEE in the germline V gene. The length of the CDR3 is 15 residues. The junction had 11 bases not matched to a gene; V was cut back by 6 bases and J by 5 bases. CDR3 DNA sequence: TGTGCCAGCACAACGGGCGGGAGTTGGGACAATGAGCAGTTCTTC. Its translation: CASTTGGSWDNEQFF.

The gene calls are TRBV27 and TRBJ2-5; a possible D gene is TRBD2 (6 bases). Trimming took 3 bases from V and 5 from J, leaving 10 bases between them. The CDR3 consists of 13 residues. CDR1 MNHEY and CDR2 SMNVEV come from the germline V gene (reference sequence). The CDR3 sequence is CASSFGGMETQYF. Here the CDR3 DNA reads TGTGCCAGCAGTTTTGGCGGGATGGAGACCCAGTACTTC.

V usage is TRBV5-1 and J usage is TRBJ1-4; the D is unclear. Germline CDR1 reads SGHRS; CDR2 reads YFSETQ. V was trimmed by 2 bases and J by 8 bases, leaving 16 bases between them. CDR3 length: 15 amino acids. The CDR3 loop reads CASSFFPLGGEKLFF. The CDR3 region has the DNA TGCGCCAGCAGCTTTTTCCCACTAGGTGGAGAAAAACTGTTTTTT.